The 19 T cell receptor beta chains below all came from one sample that was sequenced in a study of blood T cell repertoires in COVID-19. Sequencing was performed with immunoSEQ multiplex PCR; in TCRdb, only in-frame clones are kept and a portion is missing. Of approximately 440,000 clones listed, about 92% are singletons. The sample consisted of PBMCs or T cells enriched from blood (not recorded which). These receptors all stem from a man between 18 and 29 years old who had recovered from COVID-19.

The CDR3 coding sequence is TGTGCCAGCAGTTTATTCCAGGGCAACACTGAAGCTTTCTTT. This encodes CASSLFQGNTEAFF. The chain uses TRBV27 and TRBJ1-1; D may be TRBD1 (5 bases). CDR1 is MNHEY and CDR2 is SMNVEV in the germline V gene (reference sequence). The CDR3 is 14 amino acids. V shed 1 base and J shed 2 bases, with 8 bases lying between them.

This chain joins TRBV7-9 and TRBJ1-5; D may be TRBD1 (5 bases). The germline V and J ends were trimmed by 3 bases and 3 bases, with 15 bases remaining between them. The CDR3 extends over 16 amino acids. The V gene's germline CDR1 is SEHNR and CDR2 FQNEAQ (reference sequence). CDR3 in DNA: TGTGCCAGCAGCTTTTGGGGCGAAAATCTCAATCAGCCCCAGCATTTT. It is translated as CASSFWGENLNQPQHF.

The chain uses TRBV29-1 and TRBJ1-2, with a tentative D call TRBD1 (5 bases). V was pared by 4 bases and J by 2 bases, with 26 bases between. CDR1 and CDR2 from the germline V gene are SQVTM and ANQGSEA. This CDR3 comprises 18 residues. The CDR3 protein is CSVVGWRDFILLNYGYTF. In DNA form, the CDR3 reads TGCAGCGTTGTGGGTTGGCGGGACTTCATCTTGCTCAACTATGGCTACACCTTC.

This chain connects TRBV20-1 to TRBJ2-5; D gene uncertain. The CDR3 extends over 11 amino acids. Per the germline V gene, CDR1 is DFQATT and CDR2 is SNEGSKA (reference sequence). Trimming took off 8 bases at V and 3 bases at J, with 10 bases between the two ends. CDR3 sequence: CSLQREETQYF. DNA for the CDR3: TGCAGTCTTCAACGGGAAGAGACCCAGTACTTC.

The chain carries TRBV28 and TRBJ1-2, with no clear D. The CDR3 covers 15 residues. The ends were cut back, 5 bases at V and 2 bases at J, with 15 bases in the middle. Germline CDR1 and CDR2: MDHEN and SYDVKM. CDR3 amino acids: CASSPHGAENYGYTF. As DNA, the CDR3 is TGTGCCAGCAGTCCCCATGGAGCCGAAAACTATGGCTACACCTTC.

V and J are TRBV10-1 and TRBJ1-4; 7 nucleotides line up with TRBD1. Germline V gives CDR1 WNHNN, CDR2 SYGVQD (reference sequence). CDR3 length: 16 residues. Unmatched junction bases numbered 11, after V lost 2 bases and J lost 8 bases. This CDR3 is CASSELKGGSREKLFF. The CDR3 DNA follows: TGCGCCAGCAGTGAGCTAAAAGGGGGCTCTAGGGAAAAACTGTTTTTT.

The rearrangement links TRBV5-1 to TRBJ1-2; a weak D match, TRBD1 (5 bases). Trimming removed 5 bases at V and 8 bases at J, with 22 bases between. The CDR3 spans 15 residues. Looked up from germline, CDR1 is SGHRS and CDR2 is YFSETQ. CDR3: CASRRDGTRFGGYTF. The CDR3 DNA sequence: TGCGCCAGCAGGCGGGACGGAACTCGTTTTGGGGGCTACACCTTC.

This clone was observed a single time. This chain links TRBV28 with TRBJ1-3; D possibly corresponds to TRBD1 (5 bases). CDR1 MDHEN and CDR2 SYDVKM come from the germline V gene. The CDR3 totals 19 residues. The germline V and J ends were trimmed by 3 bases and 2 bases, with 23 bases remaining between them. The CDR3 nucleotides are TGTGCCAGCAGTTTGGTTGGGGGGAAAGGGGTAAACACTGGAAACACCATATATTTT. Translation: CASSLVGGKGVNTGNTIYF. Filled out from reference TRBV28 and TRBJ1-3, the complete variable domain reads DVKVTQSSRYLVKRTGEKVFLECVQDMDHENMFWYRQDPGLGLRLIYFSYDVKMKEKGDIPEGYSVSREKKERFSLILESASTNQTSMYLCASSLVGGKGVNTGNTIYFGEGSWLTVV.

The rearrangement links TRBV2 to TRBJ1-1, with D possibly matching TRBD1 (6 bases). V lost 4 bases, J lost 1 base, and 10 bases lay in between. The CDR3 loop spans 14 amino acids. CDR1 and CDR2 (germline): SNHLY, FYNNEI. DNA of the CDR3: TGTGCCAGCAGTGTGGGGGCCAAGAACACTGAAGCTTTCTTT. Amino acids: CASSVGAKNTEAFF.

This chain links TRBV10-3 with TRBJ1-4; D perhaps matches TRBD1 (5 bases). V shed 1 base and J shed 3 bases, with 9 bases lying between them. Per germline, CDR1 ENHRY and CDR2 SYGVKD. The CDR3 extends over 15 amino acids. CDR3 DNA sequence: TGTGCCATCAGTGAGTTGACGGGGGCTAATGAAAAACTGTTTTTT. Its translation: CAISELTGANEKLFF.

The V and J genes are TRBV5-4 and TRBJ1-5, with TRBD1 as a possible D gene (6 bases). The germline gives CDR1 SGHNT, CDR2 YYREEE (reference sequence). CDR3 size: 15 residues. Trimming took off 4 bases at V and 2 bases at J, with 13 bases between the two ends. In DNA form, the CDR3 reads TGTGCCAGCAGCCCCGATGGGACACGCAATCAGCCCCAGCATTTT. Protein product: CASSPDGTRNQPQHF. The complete variable domain, with remaining parts taken from reference TRBV5-4 and TRBJ1-5, reads ETGVTQSPTHLIKTRGQQVTLRCSSQSGHNTVSWYQQALGQGPQFIFQYYREEENGRGNFPPRFSGLQFPNYSSELNVNALELDDSALYLCASSPDGTRNQPQHFGDGTRLSIL.

This clone was found once. V and J are TRBV2 and TRBJ2-1, with 9 bases matching TRBD2. CDR1 and CDR2 (germline): SNHLY, FYNNEI. CDR3 length equals 16 residues. The J segment lost 10 bases and the V segment lost 3 bases, leaving 13 bases of the junction unmatched. Here the CDR3 reads CASSELSGSGRGEQFF. CDR3 sequence (DNA): TGTGCCAGCAGTGAGCTTAGCGGGAGTGGAAGGGGAGAGCAGTTCTTC. The full variable domain, completed using reference TRBV2 and TRBJ2-1, is EPEVTQTPSHQVTQMGQEVILRCVPISNHLYFYWYRQILGQKVEFLVSFYNNEISEKSEIFDDQFSVERPDGSNFTLKIRSTKLEDSAMYFCASSELSGSGRGEQFFGPGTRLTVL.

This clone was observed a few times. This chain joins TRBV11-3 and TRBJ1-4; maybe TRBD1 (5 bases). The CDR3 consists of 14 residues. Germline V gene sequence: CDR1 SGHNT, CDR2 YENEEA. V was pared by 7 bases and J by 0 bases, with 9 bases between. This chain's CDR3 is CASTTGATNEKLFF. In DNA form, the CDR3 reads TGTGCCAGCACCACAGGAGCAACTAATGAAAAACTGTTTTTT.

The rearrangement uses TRBV5-6 and TRBJ2-3; 8 nucleotides match TRBD2. This CDR3 spans 16 amino acids. CDR1 is SGHDT and CDR2 is YYEEEE in the germline V gene. J lost 2 bases, V lost 4 bases, and 9 bases had no gene match. The CDR3 here is CASSVAGGGFTDTQYF. Here the CDR3 DNA reads TGTGCCAGCAGCGTAGCTGGCGGGGGGTTCACAGATACGCAGTATTTT.

The CDR3 here is CSVELQGDEQYF. The CDR3 coding sequence is TGCAGCGTTGAATTACAGGGGGACGAGCAGTACTTC. V gene TRBV29-1 combines with J gene TRBJ2-7; 8 bases are a match to TRBD1. V was pared by 2 bases and J by 5 bases, with 2 bases of the junction left unmatched. Germline-derived CDR1 and CDR2 are SQVTM and ANQGSEA. The CDR3 spans 12 residues.

J is TRBJ2-5 and V is TRBV27, with 12 positions matching TRBD2. This CDR3 contains 13 residues. The germline V gene has CDR1 MNHEY and CDR2 SMNVEV (reference sequence). V lost 5 bases, J lost 7 bases, and 2 bases stayed unmatched. The CDR3 region is CASSPGLAGTQYF. CDR3 coding DNA: TGTGCCAGCAGTCCGGGACTAGCGGGGACCCAGTACTTC.

This clone has just one count. The chain is built from TRBV2 and TRBJ1-1, with D possibly being TRBD1 (6 bases). CDR3 length equals 15 residues. Germline V gene lookup returns CDR1 SNHLY and CDR2 FYNNEI. Trimming left V 2 bases short and J 4 bases short, with 14 bases between. The chain's CDR3 is CASSEYSARGTEAFF. The CDR3 DNA reads as TGTGCCAGCAGTGAATATAGCGCCAGGGGCACTGAAGCTTTCTTT.

The chain is built from TRBV7-8 and TRBJ2-1, with 14 bases lining up with TRBD2. Germline CDR1 and CDR2: SGHVS and FQNEAQ. With V trimmed by 2 bases and J by 6 bases, 3 bases remained unmatched. The CDR3 totals 16 residues. In DNA, the CDR3 is TGTGCCAGCAGCTTACCGGGGACTAGCGGGAGCAATGAGCAGTTCTTC. Its translation: CASSLPGTSGSNEQFF.

The chain uses TRBV9 and TRBJ2-7; D remains unclear. This CDR3 has 14 amino acids. The V and J ends lost 2 bases and 0 bases respectively, with 9 bases between them. Germline V gene data show CDR1 as SGDLS and CDR2 as YYNGEE. CDR3 in amino acids: CASSVSGASYEQYF. The CDR3 coding sequence is TGTGCCAGCAGCGTGTCCGGTGCCTCCTACGAGCAGTACTTC.